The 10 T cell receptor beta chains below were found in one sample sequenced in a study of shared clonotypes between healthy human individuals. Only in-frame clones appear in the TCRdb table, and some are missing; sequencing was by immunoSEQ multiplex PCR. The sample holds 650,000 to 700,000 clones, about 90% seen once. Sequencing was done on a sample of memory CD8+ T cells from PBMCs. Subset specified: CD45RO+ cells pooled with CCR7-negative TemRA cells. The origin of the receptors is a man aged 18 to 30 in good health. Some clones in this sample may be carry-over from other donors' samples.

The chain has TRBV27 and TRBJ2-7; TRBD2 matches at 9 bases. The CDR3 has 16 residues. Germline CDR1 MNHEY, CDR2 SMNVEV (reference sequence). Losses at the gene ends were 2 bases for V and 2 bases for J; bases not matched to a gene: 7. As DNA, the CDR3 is TGTGCCAGCAGTTTAATAGCGGGAGAGGCCCCCTACGAGCAGTACTTC. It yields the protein CASSLIAGEAPYEQYF.

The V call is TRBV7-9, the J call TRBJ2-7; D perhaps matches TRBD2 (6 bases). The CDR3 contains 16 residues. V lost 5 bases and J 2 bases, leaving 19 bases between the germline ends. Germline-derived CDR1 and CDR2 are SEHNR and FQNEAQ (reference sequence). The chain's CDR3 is CASSPIVAGRAYEQYF. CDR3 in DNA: TGTGCCAGCAGCCCCATAGTGGCGGGACGAGCCTACGAGCAGTACTTC.

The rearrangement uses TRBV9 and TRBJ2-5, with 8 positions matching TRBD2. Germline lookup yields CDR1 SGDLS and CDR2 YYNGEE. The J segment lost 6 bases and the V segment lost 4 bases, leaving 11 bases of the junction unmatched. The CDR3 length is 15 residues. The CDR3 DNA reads TGTGCCAGCAGCCAAACGGGAGGGAGGACCAAGACCCAGTACTTC. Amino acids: CASSQTGGRTKTQYF.

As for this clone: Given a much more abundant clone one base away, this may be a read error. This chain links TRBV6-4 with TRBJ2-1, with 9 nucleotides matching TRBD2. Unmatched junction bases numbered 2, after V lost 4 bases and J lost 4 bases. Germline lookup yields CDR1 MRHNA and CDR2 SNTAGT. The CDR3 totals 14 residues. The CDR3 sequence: CASSASGEYNEQFF. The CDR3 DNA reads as TGTGCCAGCAGTGCTAGCGGGGAGTACAATGAGCAGTTCTTC.

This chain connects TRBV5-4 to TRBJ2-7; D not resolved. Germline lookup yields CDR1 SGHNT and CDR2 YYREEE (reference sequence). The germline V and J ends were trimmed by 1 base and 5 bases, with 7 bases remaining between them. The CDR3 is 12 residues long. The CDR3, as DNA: TGTGCCAGCAGCTTGCGACCTGACGAGCAGTACTTC. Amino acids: CASSLRPDEQYF.

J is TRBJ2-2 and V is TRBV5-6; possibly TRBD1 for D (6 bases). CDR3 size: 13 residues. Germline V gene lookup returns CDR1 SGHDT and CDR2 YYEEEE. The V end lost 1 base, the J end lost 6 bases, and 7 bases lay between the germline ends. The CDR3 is CASSLRGSGELFF. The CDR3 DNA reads TGTGCCAGCAGCTTGAGGGGGTCCGGGGAGCTGTTTTTT.

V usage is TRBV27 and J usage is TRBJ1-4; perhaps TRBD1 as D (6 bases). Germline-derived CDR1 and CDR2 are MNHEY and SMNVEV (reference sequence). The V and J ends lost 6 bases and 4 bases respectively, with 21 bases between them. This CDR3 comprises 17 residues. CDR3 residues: CASSLGQGPFSNEKLFF. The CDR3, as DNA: TGTGCCAGCAGCCTAGGGCAGGGGCCCTTTAGTAATGAAAAACTGTTTTTT.

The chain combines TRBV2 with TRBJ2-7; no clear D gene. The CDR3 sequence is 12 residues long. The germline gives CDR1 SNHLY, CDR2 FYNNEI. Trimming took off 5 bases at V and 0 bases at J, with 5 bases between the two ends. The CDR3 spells CASSYSSYEQYF. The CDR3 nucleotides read TGTGCCAGCAGTTACAGCTCCTACGAGCAGTACTTC.

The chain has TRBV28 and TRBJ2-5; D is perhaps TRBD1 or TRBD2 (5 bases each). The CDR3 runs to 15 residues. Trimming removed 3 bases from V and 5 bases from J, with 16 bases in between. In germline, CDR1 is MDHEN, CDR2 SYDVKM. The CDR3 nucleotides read TGTGCCAGCAGTTTGGTCAGGGAGATACCGGAGACCCAGTACTTC. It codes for CASSLVREIPETQYF. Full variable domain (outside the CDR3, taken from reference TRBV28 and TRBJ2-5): DVKVTQSSRYLVKRTGEKVFLECVQDMDHENMFWYRQDPGLGLRLIYFSYDVKMKEKGDIPEGYSVSREKKERFSLILESASTNQTSMYLCASSLVREIPETQYFGPGTRLLVL.

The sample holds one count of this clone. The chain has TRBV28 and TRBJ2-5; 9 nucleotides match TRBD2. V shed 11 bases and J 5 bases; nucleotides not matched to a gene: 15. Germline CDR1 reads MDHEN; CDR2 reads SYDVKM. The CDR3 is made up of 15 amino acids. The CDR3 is CASRTSARTIETQYF. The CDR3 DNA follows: TGTGCCTCCCGGACTAGCGCCCGGACGATTGAGACCCAGTACTTC.